The clone carrying this TCR beta chain was counted a few times. This entry belongs to a study of T-cell reconstitution after alpha-beta-depleted transplantation in children. CDR3 size: 14 residues. Germline V CDR1 and CDR2: MNHNS, SASEGT. Trimming removed 6 bases at V and 4 bases at J, with 15 bases between. A TCRbeta library incorporating unique molecular identifiers was prepared. TCRdb itself ran the PCR reads through MiXCR, one entry per CDR3 protein. The table includes 700,000 to 950,000 distinct CDR3 sequences, under 20% detected once. The gene calls are TRBV6-1 and TRBJ1-2, with D unresolved. Sequencing used PBMCs, mostly from graft donor cells, obtained 360 days after TCRalphabeta/CD19-depleted stem cell transplant. The clonotype was recovered from a male patient between 10 and 17 years old who had a stem cell transplant for acute lymphoblastic leukemia, so the T cells may come from the graft donor. The CDR3 loop is CASSFTVSSYGYTF. The CDR3 DNA reads TGTGCCAGCAGCTTTACAGTTAGCTCCTATGGCTACACCTTC.